A single sample is the source of the 16 T cell receptor beta chains below, sequenced in a study of glioma-infiltrating T cells. Amplification of TCR alpha and beta CDR3 regions from RNA used iRepertoire nested multiplex PCR. One entry per CDR3 protein, called by TCRdb with MiXCR from the multiplex PCR reads. The profile shows about 99,000 distinct CDR3 sequences, around 28% of them singletons. The sample was glioma tissue, nonneoplastic brain tissue, or PBMCs (not recorded which). These receptors all come from a human donor with low-grade glioma or glioblastoma, undergoing nonglioma brain surgery, or in good health (not recorded which).

This clonotype has just a few counts. A read error may produce the germline difference seen at one junction end. The chain links TRBV11-1 to TRBJ2-5; 9 nucleotides align to TRBD2. CDR1 and CDR2 (germline): SGHAT, FQDESV (reference sequence). The CDR3 runs to 16 residues. CDR3 bases: TGTGCCAGCAGCACCGGCCGTGGGACTAGCCAACAGACCCAGTACTTC. Translated: CASSTGRGTSQQTQYF.

About this clonotype itself: This may arise from a read error, as a much more abundant clone is one base away. The J gene is TRBJ2-3, the V gene TRBV20-1, with a tentative D call TRBD2 (6 bases). The CDR3 totals 15 residues. Trimming left V 1 base short and J 2 bases short, with 13 bases between. Germline V gives CDR1 DFQATT, CDR2 SNEGSKA (reference sequence). The CDR3 DNA sequence: TGCAGTGCTAGAGGACTAGAGGGCTTCACAGATACGCAGTATTTT. As protein: CSARGLEGFTDTQYF.

This clonotype was recorded many times. This sequence joins TRBV15 and TRBJ2-1; D tentatively reads TRBD1 or TRBD2 (6 bases each). Trimming took 7 bases from V and 3 from J, leaving 10 bases between them. Germline assignment: CDR1 LNHNV and CDR2 YYDKDF (reference sequence). The CDR3 totals 13 residues. The DNA of the CDR3 is TGTGCCACCACGGGGGCCCTCTACAATGAGCAGTTCTTC. Translation gives CATTGALYNEQFF.

About this clonotype: Mismatch with germline at one junction end may stem from a read error. This sequence joins TRBV10-3 and TRBJ2-3; D is undetermined. Germline V gene data show CDR1 as ENHRY and CDR2 as SYGVKD. This CDR3 region has 15 residues. In DNA form, the CDR3 reads TGTGCCGTCAGTGATGCATCCGCTAGCACAGATACGCAGTATTTT. Its protein is CAVSDASASTDTQYF.

This clonotype has a count of ten or more. The chain combines TRBV6-1 with TRBJ1-5; 9 nucleotides match TRBD1. CDR1 and CDR2 (germline): MNHNS, SASEGT. Unmatched junction bases numbered 9, after V lost 6 bases and J lost 6 bases. The length of the CDR3 is 15 residues. The CDR3 here is CASRVTGGAGQPQHF. Here the CDR3 DNA reads TGTGCCAGCAGGGTTACAGGGGGCGCGGGTCAGCCCCAGCATTTT.

With respect to this clonotype: Compared with germline, one end of the junction differs, possibly owing to a read error. The rearrangement joins TRBV18 to TRBJ1-1, with 9 bases fitting TRBD1. CDR3 length equals 15 residues. Germline V CDR1 and CDR2: KGHSH, LQKENI. The CDR3 loop reads CASSPGGQGNTEASF. CDR3 nucleotide sequence: TGTGCCAGCTCACCGGGCGGACAGGGGAACACTGAAGCTTCCTTT.

There are a few counts of this clonotype. The rearrangement joins TRBV10-3 to TRBJ2-7; TRBD2 is a possible D gene (5 bases). Per germline, CDR1 ENHRY and CDR2 SYGVKD. V lost 7 bases and J 0 bases, leaving 10 bases between the germline ends. The CDR3 extends over 13 amino acids. For the CDR3, the DNA is TGTGCCATCAAAGATAGCGACTCCTACGAGCAGTACTTC. Its protein is CAIKDSDSYEQYF.

This clonotype was observed at least ten times. V is TRBV24-1 and J is TRBJ2-1; TRBD1 matches at 11 bases. Trimming removed 4 bases from V and 5 bases from J; junction bases left unmatched: 3. Per the germline V gene, CDR1 is KGHDR and CDR2 is SFDVKD. This CDR3 comprises 15 residues. The DNA of the CDR3 is TGTGCCACCAGTGACCCGGGACAGGGGGACAATGAGCAGTTCTTC. Protein product: CATSDPGQGDNEQFF.

This clonotype was recorded many times. The chain uses TRBV4-3 and TRBJ1-1, with 9 bases identical to TRBD1. Germline V gene data show CDR1 as LGHNA and CDR2 as YSLEER. The CDR3 has 16 residues. The V gene end was trimmed by 3 bases and the J gene end by 1 base; junction bases not matched to a gene: 6. CDR3 in DNA: TGCGCCAGCAGCCAGAAACAGGGGGCGCGGAACACTGAAGCTTTCTTT. As protein: CASSQKQGARNTEAFF.

This clonotype was seen a handful of times. The J gene is TRBJ1-5, the V gene TRBV3-1; D possibly corresponds to TRBD1 (5 bases). The CDR3 covers 14 residues. In germline, CDR1 is LGHDT, CDR2 YNNKEL (reference sequence). V lost 6 bases, J lost 0 bases, and 9 bases lay in between. The CDR3, as DNA: TGTGCCAGCAGTCGGGGGAATAGCAATCAGCCCCAGCATTTT. Amino acid sequence: CASSRGNSNQPQHF.

By sample fraction, this clonotype is medium-sized. The CDR3, as DNA: TGCGCCAGCAGTATGACGGGGGGTTCTAACGAGCAGTACTTC. Translation: CASSMTGGSNEQYF. The chain is built from TRBV10-2 and TRBJ2-7, with 7 bases lining up with TRBD2. CDR1 WSHSY and CDR2 SAAADI come from the germline V gene. This CDR3 region has 14 residues. V lost 5 bases to trimming and J lost 5 bases; unmatched junction nucleotides: 9.

A note on this clonotype: A read error may be the cause here, since a much bigger clone is one base away. The V gene is TRBV5-1, the J gene TRBJ1-1; TRBD1 is a possible D gene (6 bases). Germline CDR1 is SGHRS and CDR2 is YFSETQ. This CDR3 has 14 residues. The CDR3 nucleotides read TGCGCCAGCAGCCTCCGACAGGTGAACACTGAAGGTTTCTTT. It codes for CASSLRQVNTEGFF.

At least ten counts were recorded for this clonotype. The CDR3 loop reads CASGEPDNTIYF. For the CDR3, the DNA is TGTGCCAGCGGAGAGCCGGACAACACCATATATTTT. The chain employs TRBV6-1 and TRBJ1-3; D gene unclear. From germline, CDR1 is MNHNS and CDR2 SASEGT. The CDR3 is 12 residues long. Trimming removed 8 bases at V and 7 bases at J, with 12 bases between.

A note on this clonotype: Just one base apart from a much larger clone, this may be a read error. This likely comes from a read error, as the CDR3 has no conserved phenylalanine or tryptophan at its end. V and J are TRBV6-5 and TRBJ1-2, with no clear D. This CDR3 spans 14 amino acids. Germline assignment: CDR1 MNHEY and CDR2 SVGAGI. Deletions cut 0 bases from V and 0 bases from J, with 5 bases between. The DNA for the CDR3 is TGTGCCAGCAGTTACTCGGGCACTAACTATGGCTACACCCTC. Translation: CASSYSGTNYGYTL.

The chain carries TRBV7-9 and TRBJ2-7, with 8 bases matching TRBD2. Germline CDR1 reads SEHNR; CDR2 reads FQNEAQ (reference sequence). Trimming cost V 9 bases and J 7 bases; bases outside gene matches: 11. This CDR3 contains 13 residues. This CDR3 reads CASSPGLEREQYF. As DNA, the CDR3 is TGTGCCAGTAGCCCGGGACTAGAGAGAGAGCAGTACTTC.

This clonotype was seen only a few times. The V call is TRBV7-8, the J call TRBJ2-7, with 12 bases that match TRBD2. With 3 bases clipped from V and 0 bases from J, the junction kept 6 bases outside the gene matches. Germline V gives CDR1 SGHVS, CDR2 FQNEAQ. The CDR3 is 17 residues long. The CDR3 loop is CASSFSSGGVSSYEQYF. The CDR3 region has the DNA TGTGCCAGCAGCTTCTCTAGCGGGGGGGTGAGCTCCTACGAGCAGTACTTC. The variable domain in full, with the rest retrieved from reference TRBV7-8 and TRBJ2-7, is GAGVSQSPRYKVAKRGQDVALRCDPISGHVSLFWYQQALGQGPEFLTYFQNEAQLDKSGLPSDRFFAERPEGSVSTLKIQRTQQEDSAVYLCASSFSSGGVSSYEQYFGPGTRLTVT.